This TCR beta chain was documented in a study of T-cell memory formation after mild COVID-19. The wider study: There were largely donor-specific TCR clusters. Study-wide results and limits: Later expanders leaned CD4+, whereas day 15 to 85 contracting clones were balanced CD4/CD8. The main location of contracting CD4+ clones was CM and EM, and that of contracting CD8+ clones was EMRA.

To note about this clonotype: The antigen is not known.

Constant-segment primers served in 5'RACE that generated TCR alpha and TCR beta cDNA libraries bearing sample barcodes and UMIs. A single record per CDR3 protein comes from TCRdb applying MiXCR to the 5' RACE reads. Among 550,000 to 600,000 distinct CDR3 sequences, around 15% were seen once, and the ten largest hold roughly 8.2%. CDR1 LGHNA and CDR2 YSLEER come from the germline V gene. This CDR3 comprises 17 residues. The trim removed 1 base at V and 5 bases at J, leaving 6 bases unmatched. V and J are TRBV4-3 and TRBJ2-2; 11 bases fit TRBD2. The sequence was collected from an adult woman who had mild COVID-19 (a few samples of this study predate the infection). Cell type and time point are not known. Material: PBMCs or a T cell subset sorted from them (not recorded which). The CDR3 protein is CASSQGRLAGGTGELFF. In DNA, the CDR3 is TGCGCCAGCAGCCAAGGGAGGCTAGCGGGAGGAACCGGGGAGCTGTTTTTT.